The clone carrying this T cell receptor beta chain was detected only a few times. What it binds is not known. The sample is drawn from a study of T-cell memory formation after mild COVID-19. Study conclusions and caveats: Researchers found some responding clones in pre-infection memory, a sign that cross-reactive memory joined.

Sample barcodes and UMIs were carried by the TCR alpha and TCR beta cDNA libraries that 5'RACE generated with constant-segment primers. TCRdb re-called the 5' RACE reads with MiXCR, one entry per CDR3 protein. This sample has about 300,000 distinct CDR3 sequences; less than 20% occur once, and the top ten carry roughly 21%. There are 17 residues in the CDR3. The ends lost 5 bases at V and 7 bases at J; junction bases unmatched: 16. Sequenced sample: PBMCs or a T cell subset sorted from them (not recorded which). The clonotype originates from a man aged 18 to 35 who had mild COVID-19 (a few samples of this study predate the infection). Cell type and time point are not known. The rearrangement joins TRBV12-3 or TRBV12-4 to TRBJ1-2; 10 positions agree with TRBD1. The CDR3 DNA is TGTGCCAGCAGTCCCATCGTTACCAACGACAGGGGGCTTGGCTACACCTTC. It yields the protein CASSPIVTNDRGLGYTF.